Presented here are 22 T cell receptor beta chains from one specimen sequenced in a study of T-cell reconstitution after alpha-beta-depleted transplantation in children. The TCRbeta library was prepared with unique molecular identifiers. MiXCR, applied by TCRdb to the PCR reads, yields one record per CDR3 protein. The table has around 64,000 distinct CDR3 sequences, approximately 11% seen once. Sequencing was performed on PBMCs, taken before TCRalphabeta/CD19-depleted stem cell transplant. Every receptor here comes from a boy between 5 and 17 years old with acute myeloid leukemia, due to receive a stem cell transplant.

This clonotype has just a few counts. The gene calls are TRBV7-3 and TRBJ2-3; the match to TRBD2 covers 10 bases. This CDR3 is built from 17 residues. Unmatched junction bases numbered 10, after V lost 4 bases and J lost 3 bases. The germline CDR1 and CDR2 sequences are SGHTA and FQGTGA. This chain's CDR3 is CASSSRVASGSTDTQYF. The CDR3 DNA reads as TGTGCCAGCAGCTCAAGGGTCGCTAGCGGGAGTACAGATACGCAGTATTTT.

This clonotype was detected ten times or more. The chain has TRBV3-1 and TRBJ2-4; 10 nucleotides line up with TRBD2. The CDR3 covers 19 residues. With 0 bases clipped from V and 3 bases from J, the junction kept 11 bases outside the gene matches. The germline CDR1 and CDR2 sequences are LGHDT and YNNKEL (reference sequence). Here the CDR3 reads CASSQEPSGGARGKNIQYF. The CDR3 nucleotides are TGTGCCAGCAGCCAAGAGCCCAGCGGGGGGGCTAGAGGCAAAAACATTCAGTACTTC.

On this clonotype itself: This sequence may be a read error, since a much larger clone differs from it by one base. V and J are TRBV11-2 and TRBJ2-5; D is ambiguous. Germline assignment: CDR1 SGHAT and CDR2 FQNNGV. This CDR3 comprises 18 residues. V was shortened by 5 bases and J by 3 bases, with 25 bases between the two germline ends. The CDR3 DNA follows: TGTGCCAGCAGCCCCCGCGGAGCCTTAAAGAGCTGGGAAGAGACCCAGTACTTC. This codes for CASSPRGALKSWEETQYF. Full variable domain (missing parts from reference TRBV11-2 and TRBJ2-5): EAGVAQSPRYKIIEKRQSVAFWCNPISGHATLYWYQQILGQGPKLLIQFQNNGVVDDSQLPKDRFSAERLKGVDSTLKIQPAKLEDSAVYLCASSPRGALKSWEETQYFGPGTRLLVL.

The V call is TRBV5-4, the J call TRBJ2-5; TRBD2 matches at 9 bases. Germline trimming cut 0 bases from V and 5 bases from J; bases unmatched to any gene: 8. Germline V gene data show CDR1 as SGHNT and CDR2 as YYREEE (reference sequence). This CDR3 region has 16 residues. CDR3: CASSLEVPAGGETQYF. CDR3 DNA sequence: TGTGCCAGCAGCTTGGAAGTTCCAGCGGGGGGTGAGACCCAGTACTTC.

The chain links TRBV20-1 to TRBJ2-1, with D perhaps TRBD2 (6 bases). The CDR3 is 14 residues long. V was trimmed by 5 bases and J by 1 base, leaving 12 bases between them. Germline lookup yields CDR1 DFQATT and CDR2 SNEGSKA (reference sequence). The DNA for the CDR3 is TGCAGTGCTCATCCCGGGACTTCCTACAATGAGCAGTTCTTC. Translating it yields CSAHPGTSYNEQFF.

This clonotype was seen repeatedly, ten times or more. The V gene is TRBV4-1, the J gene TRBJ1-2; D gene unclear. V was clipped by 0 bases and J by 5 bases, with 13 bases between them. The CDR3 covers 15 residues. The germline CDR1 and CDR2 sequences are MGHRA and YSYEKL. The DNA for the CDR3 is TGCGCCAGCAGCCAAGAATTATCCTTCCTTTATGGCTACACCTTC. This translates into CASSQELSFLYGYTF.

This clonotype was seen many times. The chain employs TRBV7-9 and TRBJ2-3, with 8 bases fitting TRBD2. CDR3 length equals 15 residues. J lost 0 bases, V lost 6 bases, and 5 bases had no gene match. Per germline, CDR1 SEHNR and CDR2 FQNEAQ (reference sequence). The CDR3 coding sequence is TGTGCCAGCAGGGAAACTAGCGGAAGCACAGATACGCAGTATTTT. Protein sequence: CASRETSGSTDTQYF.

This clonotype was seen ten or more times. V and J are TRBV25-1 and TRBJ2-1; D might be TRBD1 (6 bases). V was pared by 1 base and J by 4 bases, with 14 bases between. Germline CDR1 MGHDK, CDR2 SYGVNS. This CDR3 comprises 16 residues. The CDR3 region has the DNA TGTGCCAGCAGTGAATTCGGCGGCAGGGGTTACAATGAGCAGTTCTTC. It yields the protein CASSEFGGRGYNEQFF.

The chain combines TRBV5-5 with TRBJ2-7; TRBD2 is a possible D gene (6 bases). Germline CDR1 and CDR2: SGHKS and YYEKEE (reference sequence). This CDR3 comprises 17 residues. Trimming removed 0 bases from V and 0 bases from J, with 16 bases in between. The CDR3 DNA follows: TGTGCCAGCAGCTTGGCCCCCGGGAGTCCCATCTCCTACGAGCAGTACGTC. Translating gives CASSLAPGSPISYEQYV.

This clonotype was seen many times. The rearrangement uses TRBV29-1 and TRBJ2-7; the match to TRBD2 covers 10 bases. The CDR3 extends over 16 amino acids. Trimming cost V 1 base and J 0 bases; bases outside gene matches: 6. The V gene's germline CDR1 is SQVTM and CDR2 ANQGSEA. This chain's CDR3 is CSVEVRPSGSSYEQYF. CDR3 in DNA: TGCAGCGTTGAAGTTCGACCTAGCGGGAGCTCCTACGAGCAGTACTTC.

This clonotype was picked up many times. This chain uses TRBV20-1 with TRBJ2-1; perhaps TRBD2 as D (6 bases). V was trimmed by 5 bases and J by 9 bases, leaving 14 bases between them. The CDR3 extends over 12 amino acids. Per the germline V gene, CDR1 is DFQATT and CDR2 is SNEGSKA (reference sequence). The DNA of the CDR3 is TGCAGTGCTTCTTACGCCGGGGGTGAGCAGTTCTTC. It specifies CSASYAGGEQFF.

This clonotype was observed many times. As DNA, the CDR3 is TGTGCCAGCTCACCAATGAACACTGAAGCTTTCTTT. It specifies CASSPMNTEAFF. The V and J genes are TRBV18 and TRBJ1-1; D remains ambiguous. The CDR3 loop spans 12 amino acids. Looked up from germline, CDR1 is KGHSH and CDR2 is LQKENI. Trimming cost V 2 bases and J 0 bases, with 1 base left between them.

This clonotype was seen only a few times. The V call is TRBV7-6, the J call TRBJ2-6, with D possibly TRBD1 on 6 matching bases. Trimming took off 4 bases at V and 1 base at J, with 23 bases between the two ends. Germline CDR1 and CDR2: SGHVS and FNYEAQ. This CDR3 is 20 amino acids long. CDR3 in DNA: TGTGCCAGCAGCTGGACATCCGGGTGGGGGCCACAATCTGGGGCCAACGTCCTGACTTTC. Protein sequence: CASSWTSGWGPQSGANVLTF.

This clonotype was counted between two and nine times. CDR3 nucleotide sequence: TGTGCCAGGGAGAGGCTAGACCGCACAGATACGCAGTATTTT. Protein sequence: CARERLDRTDTQYF. V and J are TRBV6-7 and TRBJ2-3; the D is unclear. TRBV6-7 is annotated as an ORF whose role is uncertain. The CDR3 is made up of 14 amino acids. V dropped 9 bases and J dropped 1 base, with 14 bases sitting between them.

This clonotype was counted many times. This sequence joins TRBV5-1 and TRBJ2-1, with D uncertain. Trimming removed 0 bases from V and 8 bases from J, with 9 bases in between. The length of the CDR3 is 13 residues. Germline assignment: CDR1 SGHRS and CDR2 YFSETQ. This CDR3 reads CASSLGLRDEQFF. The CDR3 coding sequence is TGCGCCAGCAGCTTGGGATTAAGGGATGAGCAGTTCTTC.

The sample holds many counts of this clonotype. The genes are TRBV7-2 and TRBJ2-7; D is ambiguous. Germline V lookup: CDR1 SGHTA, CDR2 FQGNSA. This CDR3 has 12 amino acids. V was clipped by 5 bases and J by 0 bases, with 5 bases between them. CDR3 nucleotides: TGTGCCAGCAGCCAGAGCTCCTACGAGCAGTACTTC. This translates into CASSQSSYEQYF.

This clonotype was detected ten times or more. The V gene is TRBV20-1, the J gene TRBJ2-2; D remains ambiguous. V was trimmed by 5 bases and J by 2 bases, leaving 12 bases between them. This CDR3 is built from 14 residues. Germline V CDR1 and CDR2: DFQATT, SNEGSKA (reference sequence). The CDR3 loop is CSAHTYSNTGELFF. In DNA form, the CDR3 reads TGCAGTGCTCATACTTACAGCAACACCGGGGAGCTGTTTTTT.

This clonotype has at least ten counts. DNA of the CDR3: TGCAGTGCTATTAGACTAGCGGGGAGCCAAGAGACCCAGTACTTC. Translating gives CSAIRLAGSQETQYF. The chain couples TRBV20-1 to TRBJ2-5; 11 bases align to TRBD2. The germline CDR1 and CDR2 sequences are DFQATT and SNEGSKA (reference sequence). Germline trimming cut 4 bases from V and 1 base from J; bases unmatched to any gene: 5. The CDR3 totals 15 residues.

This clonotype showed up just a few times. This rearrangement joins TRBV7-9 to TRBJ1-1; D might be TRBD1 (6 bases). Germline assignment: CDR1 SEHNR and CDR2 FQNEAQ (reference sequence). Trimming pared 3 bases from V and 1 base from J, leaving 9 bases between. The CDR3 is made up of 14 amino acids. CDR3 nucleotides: TGTGCCAGCAGCTTTAAGGGACAGAACACTGAAGCTTTCTTT. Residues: CASSFKGQNTEAFF.

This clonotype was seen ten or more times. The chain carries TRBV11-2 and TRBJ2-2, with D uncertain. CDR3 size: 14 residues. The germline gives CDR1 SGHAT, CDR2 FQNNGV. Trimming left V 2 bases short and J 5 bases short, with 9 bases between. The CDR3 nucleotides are TGTGCCAGCAGCTTATTTCGGGCAACCGGGGAGCTGTTTTTT. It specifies CASSLFRATGELFF.

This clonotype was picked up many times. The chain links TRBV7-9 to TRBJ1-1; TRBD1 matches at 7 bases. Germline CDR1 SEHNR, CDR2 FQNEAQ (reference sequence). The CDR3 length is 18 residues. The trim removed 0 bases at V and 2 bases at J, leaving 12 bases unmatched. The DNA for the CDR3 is TGTGCCAGCAGCTTAGCCGCCCAAGGGACAGCCCCAAACACTGAAGCTTTCTTT. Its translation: CASSLAAQGTAPNTEAFF.

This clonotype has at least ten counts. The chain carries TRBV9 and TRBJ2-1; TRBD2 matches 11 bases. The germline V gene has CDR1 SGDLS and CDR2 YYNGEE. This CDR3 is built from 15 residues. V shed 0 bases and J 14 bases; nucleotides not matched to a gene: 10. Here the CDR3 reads CASSVDIAGGPSEFF. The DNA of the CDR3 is TGTGCCAGCAGCGTAGATATAGCGGGAGGGCCGTCGGAGTTCTTC. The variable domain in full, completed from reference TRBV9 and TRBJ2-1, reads DSGVTQTPKHLITATGQRVTLRCSPRSGDLSVYWYQQSLDQGLQFLIQYYNGEERAKGNILERFSAQQFPDLHSELNLSSLELGDSALYFCASSVDIAGGPSEFFGPGTRLTVL.